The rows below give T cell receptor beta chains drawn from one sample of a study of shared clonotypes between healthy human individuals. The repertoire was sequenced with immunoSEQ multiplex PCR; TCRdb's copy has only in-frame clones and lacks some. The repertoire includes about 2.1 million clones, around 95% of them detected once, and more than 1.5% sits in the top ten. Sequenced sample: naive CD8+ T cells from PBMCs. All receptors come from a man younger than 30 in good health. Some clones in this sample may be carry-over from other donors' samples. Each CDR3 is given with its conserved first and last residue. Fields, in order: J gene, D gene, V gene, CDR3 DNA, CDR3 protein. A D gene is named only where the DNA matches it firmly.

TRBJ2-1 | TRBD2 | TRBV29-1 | TGCAGCGCAAGCGGGATCACCTACAATGAGCAGTTCTTC | CSASGITYNEQFF
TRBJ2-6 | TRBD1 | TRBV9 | TGTGCCAGCAGCCATAATTCCGGGACAGGGCCTCTGGGGGCCAACGTCCTGACTTTC | CASSHNSGTGPLGANVLTF
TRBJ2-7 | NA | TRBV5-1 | TGCGCCAGCAGCTTGTTTAAAACAGGTTCCTACGAGCAGTACTTC | CASSLFKTGSYEQYF
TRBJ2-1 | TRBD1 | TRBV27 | TGTGCCAGCAGTTTGACAGGGGGTCCCAATGAGCAGTTCTTC | CASSLTGGPNEQFF
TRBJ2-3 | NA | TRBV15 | TGTGCCACCAGCAGGAGCACAGATACGCAGTATTTT | CATSRSTDTQYF
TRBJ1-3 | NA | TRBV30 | TGTGCCTGGGGACCGAGGCGGGGCTCTGGAAACACCATATATTTT | CAWGPRRGSGNTIYF
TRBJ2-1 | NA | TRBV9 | TGTGCCAGCAGCGCTAGTGTCGATGAGCAGTTCTTC | CASSASVDEQFF
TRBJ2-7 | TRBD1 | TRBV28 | TGTGCCAGCAGTCCCTCGACAGGGCAGTACTACGAGCAGTACTTC | CASSPSTGQYYEQYF
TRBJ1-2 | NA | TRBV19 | TGTGCCAGTAGTATCGGCGGATTACCTTATGGCTACACCTTC | CASSIGGLPYGYTF
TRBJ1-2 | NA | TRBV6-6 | TGTGCCAGCAGTTACGGTGCCGTGACTAACTATGGCTACACCTTC | CASSYGAVTNYGYTF
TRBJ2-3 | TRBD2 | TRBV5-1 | TGCGCCAGCAGCCCAAGCGTGGGCGGGAGTTTAGATACGCAGTATTTT | CASSPSVGGSLDTQYF
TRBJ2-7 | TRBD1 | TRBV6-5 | TGTGCCAGCAGTTCCACTTTTGAGACAGGGGGCTACGAGCAGTACTTC | CASSSTFETGGYEQYF